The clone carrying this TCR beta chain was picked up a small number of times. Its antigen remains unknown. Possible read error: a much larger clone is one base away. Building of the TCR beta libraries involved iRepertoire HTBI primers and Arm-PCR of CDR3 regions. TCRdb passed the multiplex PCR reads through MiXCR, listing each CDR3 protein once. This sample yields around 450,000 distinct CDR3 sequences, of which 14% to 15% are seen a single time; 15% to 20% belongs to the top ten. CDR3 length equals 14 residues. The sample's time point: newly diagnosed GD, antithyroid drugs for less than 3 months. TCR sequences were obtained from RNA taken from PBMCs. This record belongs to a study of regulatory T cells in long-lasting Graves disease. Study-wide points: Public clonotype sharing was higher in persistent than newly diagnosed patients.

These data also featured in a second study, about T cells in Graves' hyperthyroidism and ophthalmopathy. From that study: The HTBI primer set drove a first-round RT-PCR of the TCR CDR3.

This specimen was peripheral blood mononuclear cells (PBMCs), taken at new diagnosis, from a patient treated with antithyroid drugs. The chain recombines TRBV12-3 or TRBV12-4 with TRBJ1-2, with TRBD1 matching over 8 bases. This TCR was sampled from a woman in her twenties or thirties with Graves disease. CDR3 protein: CASSPGGGNYDYTF. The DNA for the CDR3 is TGTGCCAGCAGTCCAGGGGGCGGTAACTATGACTACACCTTC.